The 12 T cell receptor beta chains presented below share a single source sample, sequenced in a study of cytomegalovirus exposure and HLA in healthy donors. The PCR made use of 60 Vbeta and 13 Jbeta primers. Here immunoSEQ multiplex PCR was the method, and the copy in TCRdb shows in-frame clones only, minus some. Of about 140,000 clones listed, around 79% were seen once; the top ten hold about 2.5%. The sequenced sample was PBMCs. Every receptor here comes from a male donor in good health and CMV-seronegative.

This CDR3 is CASSRVEADEQFF. The CDR3 DNA is TGTGCCAGCAGCCGTGTAGAGGCGGATGAGCAGTTCTTC. V gene TRBV7-6 combines with J gene TRBJ2-1, with D hard to call. This CDR3 contains 13 residues. V was trimmed by 5 bases and J by 8 bases, leaving 13 bases between them. Per germline, CDR1 SGHVS and CDR2 FNYEAQ.

In regard to this clone: The junction and the germline gene differ at one end; a read error may be behind it. The chain employs TRBV13 and TRBJ1-4, with TRBD1 identical over 10 bases. The V gene's germline CDR1 is PRHDT and CDR2 FYEKMQ (reference sequence). The CDR3 extends over 15 amino acids. DNA for the CDR3: TGTGCCAGCAGGTTAGGGACAGGGGCGAATGAAAAACTGTTTTTT. It yields the protein CASRLGTGANEKLFF.

This chain joins TRBV29-1 and TRBJ1-2; TRBD1 aligns across 7 bases. Germline values: CDR1 SQVTM, CDR2 ANQGSEA. The CDR3 has 14 amino acids. With V trimmed by 4 bases and J by 3 bases, 8 bases remained unmatched. CDR3 in amino acids: CSVGRGQWDYGYTF. CDR3 nucleotides: TGCAGCGTTGGTAGGGGACAGTGGGACTATGGCTACACCTTC.

The J gene is TRBJ1-3, the V gene TRBV29-1; D gene unclear. The V gene's germline CDR1 is SQVTM and CDR2 ANQGSEA. The CDR3 totals 14 residues. The ends were cut back, 5 bases at V and 0 bases at J, with 11 bases in the middle. DNA of the CDR3: TGCAGCGTTCTAGAGGGCACCTCTGGAAACACCATATATTTT. The encoded protein is CSVLEGTSGNTIYF.

This chain uses TRBV7-2 with TRBJ1-4; possible D gene TRBD1, 5 bases. Germline V CDR1 and CDR2: SGHTA, FQGNSA. Deletions cut 5 bases from V and 7 bases from J, with 20 bases between. This CDR3 contains 16 residues. CDR3 amino acids: CASSQSLQGGTEKLFF. CDR3 sequence (DNA): TGTGCCAGCAGCCAGTCTCTTCAGGGAGGTACTGAAAAACTGTTTTTT.

CDR3 DNA sequence: TGCAGCGTTGAACGTGGGGGCAGCAACTATGGCTACACCTTC. Its protein is CSVERGGSNYGYTF. This chain uses TRBV29-1 with TRBJ1-2, with a tentative D call TRBD1 (6 bases). CDR3 length: 14 amino acids. Germline V gene data show CDR1 as SQVTM and CDR2 as ANQGSEA. V lost 2 bases to trimming and J lost 2 bases, with 12 bases between them.

The chain employs TRBV6-1 and TRBJ2-5; TRBD1 matches at 8 bases. The V gene's germline CDR1 is MNHNS and CDR2 SASEGT. CDR3 length equals 14 residues. The J segment lost 2 bases and the V segment lost 5 bases, leaving 4 bases of the junction unmatched. The CDR3 DNA is TGTGCCAGCAGTCACGGACAGGGTCAAGAGACCCAGTACTTC. Amino acids: CASSHGQGQETQYF.

CDR3 in DNA: TGTGCCAGTAGCCTCGGGGAGGGATGGACTGAAGCTTTCTTT. Its translation: CASSLGEGWTEAFF. V usage is TRBV19 and J usage is TRBJ1-1; D gene unclear. The CDR3 consists of 14 residues. Germline assignment: CDR1 LNHDA and CDR2 SQIVND (reference sequence). Trimming cost V 6 bases and J 5 bases, with 16 bases left between them.

The chain couples TRBV5-1 to TRBJ1-5; 9 nucleotides match TRBD1. This CDR3 has 14 residues. Looked up from germline, CDR1 is SGHRS and CDR2 is YFSETQ. V shed 4 bases and J 6 bases; nucleotides not matched to a gene: 5. CDR3: CASSKDRGGQPQHF. The DNA for the CDR3 is TGCGCCAGCAGCAAGGACAGGGGAGGTCAGCCCCAGCATTTT.

V is TRBV29-1 and J is TRBJ2-5, with D tentatively TRBD1 (6 bases). Trimming cost V 5 bases and J 3 bases, with 16 bases left between them. Germline values: CDR1 SQVTM, CDR2 ANQGSEA. The CDR3 spans 14 residues. CDR3 region: CSVPGDIREETQYF. DNA of the CDR3: TGCAGCGTTCCAGGGGATATCAGGGAAGAGACCCAGTACTTC.

The chain employs TRBV5-6 and TRBJ1-1; D is undetermined. The germline gives CDR1 SGHDT, CDR2 YYEEEE. Trimming stripped 2 bases from V and 1 base from J, with 6 bases between. CDR3 length: 13 residues. For the CDR3, the DNA is TGTGCCAGCAGCTTTAGTGGGAACACTGAAGCTTTCTTT. Translating it yields CASSFSGNTEAFF.

The chain employs TRBV7-9 and TRBJ1-1; D unclear. CDR3 length equals 14 residues. The germline V gene has CDR1 SEHNR and CDR2 FQNEAQ (reference sequence). V lost 0 bases and J lost 7, with 12 bases in between. As DNA, the CDR3 is TGTGCCAGCAGCTTAGCGGGAGTGGAAGGTGAAGCTTTCTTT. It translates to CASSLAGVEGEAFF. Filled out from reference TRBV7-9 and TRBJ1-1, the complete variable domain reads DTGVSQNPRHKITKRGQNVTFRCDPISEHNRLYWYRQTLGQGPEFLTYFQNEAQLEKSRLLSDRFSAERPKGSFSTLEIQRTEQGDSAMYLCASSLAGVEGEAFFGQGTRLTVV.